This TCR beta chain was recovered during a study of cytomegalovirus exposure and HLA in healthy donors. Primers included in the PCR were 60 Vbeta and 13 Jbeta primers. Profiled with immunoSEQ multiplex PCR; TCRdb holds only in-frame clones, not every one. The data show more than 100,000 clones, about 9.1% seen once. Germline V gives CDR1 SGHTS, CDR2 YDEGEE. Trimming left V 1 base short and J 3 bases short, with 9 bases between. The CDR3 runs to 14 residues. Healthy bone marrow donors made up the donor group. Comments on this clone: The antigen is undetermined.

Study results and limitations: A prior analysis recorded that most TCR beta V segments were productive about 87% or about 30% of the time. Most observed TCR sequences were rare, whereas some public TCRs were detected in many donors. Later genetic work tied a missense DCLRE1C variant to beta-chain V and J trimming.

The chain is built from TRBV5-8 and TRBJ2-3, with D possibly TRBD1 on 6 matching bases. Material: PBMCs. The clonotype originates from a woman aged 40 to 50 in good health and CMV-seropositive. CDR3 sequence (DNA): TGTGCCAGCAGCTTGACGCAGGGGACAGATACGCAGTATTTT. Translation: CASSLTQGTDTQYF.